The 25 T cell receptor beta chains in this list originate from one sample, sequenced in a study of blood T cell repertoires in COVID-19. Produced via immunoSEQ multiplex PCR; TCRdb's table is partial and in-frame only. Of a few hundred thousand clones detected, over 65% appear once; the ten largest clones hold roughly 4.5%. Sequenced: peripheral blood. These receptors were obtained from a man in his fifties or sixties who had recovered from COVID-19.

The chain recombines TRBV18 with TRBJ2-6; D possibly corresponds to TRBD2 (5 bases). Per germline, CDR1 KGHSH and CDR2 LQKENI. The V and J ends lost 6 bases and 2 bases respectively, with 11 bases between them. The CDR3 totals 15 residues. The CDR3 loop is CASSPNGAGANVLTF. CDR3 nucleotide sequence: TGTGCCAGCTCGCCCAACGGGGCTGGGGCCAACGTCCTGACTTTC.

The rearrangement joins TRBV27 to TRBJ1-5; no clear D gene. The CDR3 runs to 14 residues. Per germline, CDR1 MNHEY and CDR2 SMNVEV (reference sequence). The V end lost 1 base, the J end lost 7 bases, and 11 bases lay between the germline ends. The CDR3 loop reads CASSLWADVQPQHF. The CDR3 DNA reads as TGTGCCAGCAGTTTATGGGCAGACGTCCAGCCCCAGCATTTT.

This clone has more than one count but fewer than ten. The chain couples TRBV3-1 (or the pseudogene TRBV3-2) to TRBJ2-5, with TRBD2 matching over 7 bases. Germline CDR1 and CDR2: LGHDT and YNNKEL (reference sequence). This CDR3 comprises 16 residues. V shed 3 bases, J shed 1 base, and the junction held 8 bases outside the gene matches. CDR3 coding DNA: TGTGCCAGCAGCCATCGCGGGAGCCCCCGCCAAGAGACCCAGTACTTC. As protein: CASSHRGSPRQETQYF.

This clone was counted once. V usage is TRBV19 and J usage is TRBJ1-1; 9 bases map to TRBD1. Unmatched junction bases numbered 1, after V lost 4 bases and J lost 7 bases. CDR1 LNHDA and CDR2 SQIVND come from the germline V gene (reference sequence). CDR3 size: 12 residues. The chain's CDR3 is CASSRQGDEAFF. CDR3 coding DNA: TGTGCCAGTAGTAGACAGGGGGATGAAGCTTTCTTT.

The chain carries TRBV19 and TRBJ1-4, with D possibly TRBD1 on 5 matching bases. The V and J ends lost 3 bases and 0 bases respectively, with 8 bases between them. The CDR3 is 15 residues long. The germline V gene has CDR1 LNHDA and CDR2 SQIVND (reference sequence). In nucleotides, the CDR3 is TGTGCCAGTAGTATTGGGGGGACAACTAATGAAAAACTGTTTTTT. Its translation: CASSIGGTTNEKLFF.

This sequence joins TRBV28 and TRBJ2-3; tentatively, D is TRBD1 (6 bases). V was clipped by 10 bases and J by 7 bases, with 18 bases between them. CDR1 and CDR2 from the germline V gene are MDHEN and SYDVKM. This CDR3 comprises 13 residues. CDR3 coding DNA: TGTGCCACCATCCAGGGGCGGCAACATACGCAGTATTTT. It is translated as CATIQGRQHTQYF.

The chain is built from TRBV2 and TRBJ2-7; the D gene is possibly TRBD2 (5 bases). Germline V lookup: CDR1 SNHLY, CDR2 FYNNEI. The length of the CDR3 is 15 residues. V was shortened by 7 bases and J by 2 bases, with 18 bases between the two germline ends. CDR3 bases: TGTGCCAGCATTAGAGAGGTGGCGGGCCCCTACGAGCAGTACTTC. It is translated as CASIREVAGPYEQYF.

This chain connects TRBV7-2 to TRBJ2-7; 8 positions match TRBD2. The length of the CDR3 is 15 residues. Germline V gene lookup returns CDR1 SGHTA and CDR2 FQGNSA. V shed 1 base, J shed 4 bases, and the junction held 6 bases outside the gene matches. In DNA form, the CDR3 reads TGTGCCAGCAGCTTAGTTCCGGGAGGGCGATACGAGCAGTACTTC. This sequence encodes CASSLVPGGRYEQYF.

This rearrangement joins TRBV14 to TRBJ2-7, with TRBD1 as a possible D gene (5 bases). The germline gives CDR1 SGHDN, CDR2 FVKESK. The CDR3 sequence is 13 residues long. V was trimmed by 0 bases and J by 6 bases, leaving 9 bases between them. Written as DNA, the CDR3 is TGTGCCAGCAGCCAAGACAGGGCTGGCGAGCAGTACTTC. As protein: CASSQDRAGEQYF.

This clone has only one observation. This chain uses TRBV5-1 with TRBJ2-1; the match to TRBD2 covers 8 bases. This CDR3 has 15 residues. The V and J ends lost 6 bases and 8 bases, in that order; junction bases with no gene match: 13. The germline gives CDR1 SGHRS, CDR2 YFSETQ. As DNA, the CDR3 is TGCGCCAGCAAGGGTTCAGGTAGCGGGATCGATGAGCAGTTCTTC. It translates to CASKGSGSGIDEQFF.

The chain is built from TRBV11-2 and TRBJ1-1; D remains unclear. The CDR3 consists of 14 residues. V was clipped by 0 bases and J by 4 bases, with 9 bases between them. CDR1 and CDR2 (germline): SGHAT, FQNNGV. CDR3 coding DNA: TGTGCCAGCAGCTTAGACGGGGAGAGCACTGAAGCTTTCTTT. Translated, it gives CASSLDGESTEAFF.

This rearrangement joins TRBV27 to TRBJ1-1, with D tentatively TRBD1 (6 bases). CDR1 MNHEY and CDR2 SMNVEV come from the germline V gene (reference sequence). The V gene lost 5 bases and the J gene lost 3 bases, with 10 bases spanning the gap. This CDR3 has 13 residues. CDR3 sequence: CASSVTGYTEAFF. Written as DNA, the CDR3 is TGTGCCAGCAGTGTAACAGGGTACACTGAAGCTTTCTTT.

The chain is built from TRBV3-1 (or the pseudogene TRBV3-2) and TRBJ2-1; 13 bases agree with TRBD2. CDR1 and CDR2 (germline): LGHDT, YNNKEL (reference sequence). After removal of 6 bases from V and 9 bases from J, the junction contained 11 bases not matched to a gene. The CDR3 runs 16 residues. The CDR3 coding sequence is TGTGCCAGCAGACCCTTACTAGCGGGGGGGCTGGGTGAGCAGTTCTTC. Protein sequence: CASRPLLAGGLGEQFF.

The chain carries TRBV5-4 and TRBJ1-2; D gene ambiguous. The V end lost 5 bases, the J end lost 0 bases, and 11 bases lay between the germline ends. CDR1 is SGHNT and CDR2 is YYREEE in the germline V gene (reference sequence). The CDR3 contains 14 residues. This CDR3 reads CASSWEIANYGYTF. CDR3 sequence (DNA): TGTGCCAGCAGTTGGGAGATCGCTAACTATGGCTACACCTTC. Full variable domain (rest looked up from reference TRBV5-4 and TRBJ1-2): ETGVTQSPTHLIKTRGQQVTLRCSSQSGHNTVSWYQQALGQGPQFIFQYYREEENGRGNFPPRFSGLQFPNYSSELNVNALELDDSALYLCASSWEIANYGYTFGSGTRLTVV.

The chain joins TRBV9 to TRBJ2-3; 8 positions match TRBD1. The V and J ends lost 4 bases and 1 base, in that order; junction bases with no gene match: 8. This CDR3 comprises 16 residues. CDR1 is SGDLS, CDR2 YYNGEE, per germline. In DNA form, the CDR3 reads TGTGCCAGCAGCACCCGACAGGGGTTGGGCACAGATACGCAGTATTTT. As protein: CASSTRQGLGTDTQYF. The full variable domain, rest sourced from reference TRBV9 and TRBJ2-3, is DSGVTQTPKHLITATGQRVTLRCSPRSGDLSVYWYQQSLDQGLQFLIQYYNGEERAKGNILERFSAQQFPDLHSELNLSSLELGDSALYFCASSTRQGLGTDTQYFGPGTRLTVL.

The genes are TRBV18 and TRBJ2-1; no clear D. This CDR3 is 12 amino acids long. Trimming took off 1 base at V and 9 bases at J, with 7 bases between the two ends. Germline CDR1 KGHSH, CDR2 LQKENI. CDR3 nucleotide sequence: TGTGCCAGCTCACCACAGTCCAGTGAGCAGTTCTTC. It specifies CASSPQSSEQFF. The whole variable domain, filled in from reference TRBV18 and TRBJ2-1, reads NAGVMQNPRHLVRRRGQEARLRCSPMKGHSHVYWYRQLPEEGLKFMVYLQKENIIDESGMPKERFSAEFPKEGPSILRIQQVVRGDSAAYFCASSPQSSEQFFGPGTRLTVL.

This sequence joins TRBV5-1 and TRBJ2-3; 10 positions match TRBD2. V trimming: 5 bases; J trimming: 5 bases; junction bases outside the gene matches: 8. The CDR3 spans 15 residues. The germline V gene encodes CDR1 SGHRS and CDR2 YFSETQ. The CDR3 nucleotides read TGCGCCAGCAGACCTAGCGGGAGAGCGGAAGATACGCAGTATTTT. This codes for CASRPSGRAEDTQYF.

This chain connects TRBV5-4 to TRBJ2-7, with 7 bases matching TRBD1. The length of the CDR3 is 16 residues. The junction had 9 bases not matched to a gene; V was cut back by 2 bases and J by 1 base. CDR1 and CDR2 from the germline V gene are SGHNT and YYREEE (reference sequence). The CDR3 DNA sequence: TGTGCCAGCAGCTTTATATTGACAGGGAATTCCTACGAGCAGTACTTC. Its protein is CASSFILTGNSYEQYF.

The chain uses TRBV9 and TRBJ1-2; no clear D gene. Trimming cost V 0 bases and J 4 bases, with 10 bases left between them. Germline V lookup: CDR1 SGDLS, CDR2 YYNGEE. The CDR3 contains 14 residues. The CDR3 nucleotides read TGTGCCAGCAGCGTAGCTACGGGAGGCTATGGCTACACCTTC. Protein product: CASSVATGGYGYTF.

This chain links TRBV11-3 with TRBJ2-3; tentatively, D is TRBD2 (5 bases). Germline loops: CDR1 SGHNT, CDR2 YENEEA. V was shortened by 6 bases and J by 1 base, with 8 bases between the two germline ends. The CDR3 is 13 amino acids. CDR3 residues: CASRPGGTDTQYF. The CDR3 DNA sequence: TGTGCCAGCAGACCCGGGGGCACAGATACGCAGTATTTT.

The chain couples TRBV4-2 to TRBJ2-1; tentative D call: TRBD2 (6 bases). Germline assignment: CDR1 LGHNA and CDR2 YNFKEQ. V lost 2 bases, J lost 4 bases, and 12 bases lay in between. This CDR3 has 15 residues. In DNA form, the CDR3 reads TGTGCCAGCAGCCAACTACCCGCGGGGTACAATGAGCAGTTCTTC. This translates into CASSQLPAGYNEQFF.

Only one count was recorded for this clone. This rearrangement joins TRBV28 to TRBJ2-7; D might be TRBD1 (5 bases). Germline V gene sequence: CDR1 MDHEN, CDR2 SYDVKM. The CDR3 length is 15 residues. V was shortened by 2 bases and J by 4 bases, with 15 bases between the two germline ends. CDR3 sequence: CASSLPAGSLYEQYF. The CDR3, as DNA: TGTGCCAGCAGTTTACCGGCAGGGTCACTTTACGAGCAGTACTTC.

The chain recombines TRBV14 with TRBJ2-2, with 7 bases fitting TRBD2. Trimming took 4 bases from V and 6 from J; bases not matched to a gene: 11. The CDR3 has 16 residues. Germline CDR1 reads SGHDN; CDR2 reads FVKESK. The CDR3 DNA reads TGTGCCAGCAGCCCGATAGTTGGAACTAGCGCCGGGGAGCTGTTTTTT. Translated: CASSPIVGTSAGELFF.

The chain employs TRBV19 and TRBJ2-3, with unresolved D. The V gene lost 5 bases and the J gene lost 3 bases, with 6 bases spanning the gap. Germline lookup yields CDR1 LNHDA and CDR2 SQIVND (reference sequence). This CDR3 is 12 amino acids long. The CDR3 protein is CASSPMTDTQYF. CDR3 DNA sequence: TGTGCCAGTAGTCCAATGACAGATACGCAGTATTTT.

The chain carries TRBV3-1 (or the pseudogene TRBV3-2) and TRBJ2-3; 8 bases are shared with TRBD2. CDR1 and CDR2 from the germline V gene are LGHDT and YNNKEL (reference sequence). This CDR3 is built from 19 residues. V lost 1 base, J lost 0 bases, and 12 bases stayed unmatched. The CDR3 region has the DNA TGTGCCAGCAGCCAAGTATTAGCGGGAACTTGGGGGAGCACAGATACGCAGTATTTT. Residues: CASSQVLAGTWGSTDTQYF.